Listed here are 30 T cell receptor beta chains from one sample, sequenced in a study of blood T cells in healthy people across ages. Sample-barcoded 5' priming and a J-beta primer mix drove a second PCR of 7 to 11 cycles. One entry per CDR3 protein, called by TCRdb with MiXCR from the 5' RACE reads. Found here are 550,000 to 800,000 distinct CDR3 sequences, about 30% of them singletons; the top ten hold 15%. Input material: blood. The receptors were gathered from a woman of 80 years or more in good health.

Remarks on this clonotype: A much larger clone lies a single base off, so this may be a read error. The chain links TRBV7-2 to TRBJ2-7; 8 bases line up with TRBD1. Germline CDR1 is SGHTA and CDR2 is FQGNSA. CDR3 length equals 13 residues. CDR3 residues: CASRPPDRGERYF. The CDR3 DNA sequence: TGTGCCAGCCGTCCCCCCGACAGGGGCGAGCGGTACTTC.

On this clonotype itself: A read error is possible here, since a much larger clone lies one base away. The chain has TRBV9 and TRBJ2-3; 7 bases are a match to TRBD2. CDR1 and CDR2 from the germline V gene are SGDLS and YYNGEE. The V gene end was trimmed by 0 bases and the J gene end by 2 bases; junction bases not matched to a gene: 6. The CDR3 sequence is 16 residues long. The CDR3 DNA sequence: TGTGCCAGCAGCGTAGGGCGAGCGGGGACCACAGATACGCAGTATTTT. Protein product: CASSVGRAGTTDTQYF.

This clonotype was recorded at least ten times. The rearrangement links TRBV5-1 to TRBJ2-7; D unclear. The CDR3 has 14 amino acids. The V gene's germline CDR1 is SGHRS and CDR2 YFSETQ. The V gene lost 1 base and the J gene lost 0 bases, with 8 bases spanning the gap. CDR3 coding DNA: TGCGCCAGCAGCTTGTCGGTGGACTCCTACGAGCAGTACTTC. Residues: CASSLSVDSYEQYF.

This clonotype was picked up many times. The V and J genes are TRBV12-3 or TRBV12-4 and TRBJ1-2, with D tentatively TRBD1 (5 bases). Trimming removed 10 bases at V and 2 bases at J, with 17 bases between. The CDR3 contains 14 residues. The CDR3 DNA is TGTGCCACCACGCCGGGACGGCGAAACTATGGCTACACCTTC. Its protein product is CATTPGRRNYGYTF.

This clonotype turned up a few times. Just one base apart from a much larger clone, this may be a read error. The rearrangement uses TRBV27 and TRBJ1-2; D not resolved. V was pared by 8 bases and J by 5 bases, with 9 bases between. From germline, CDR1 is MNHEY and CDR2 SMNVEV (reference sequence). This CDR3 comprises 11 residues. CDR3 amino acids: CASGLGYGYTF. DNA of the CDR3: TGTGCCAGCGGTCTGGGGTATGGCTACACCTTC.

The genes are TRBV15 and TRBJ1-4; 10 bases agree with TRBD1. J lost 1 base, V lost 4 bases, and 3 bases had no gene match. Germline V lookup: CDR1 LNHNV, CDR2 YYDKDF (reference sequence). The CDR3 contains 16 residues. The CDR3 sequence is CATSTGTGVTNEKLFF. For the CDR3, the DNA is TGTGCCACCAGCACAGGGACAGGGGTAACTAATGAAAAACTGTTTTTT.

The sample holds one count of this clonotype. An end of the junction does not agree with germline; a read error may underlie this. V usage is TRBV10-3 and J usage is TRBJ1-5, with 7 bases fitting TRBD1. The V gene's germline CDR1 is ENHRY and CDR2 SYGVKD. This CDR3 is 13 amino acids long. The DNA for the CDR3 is TGTGCCAGCCAGGGGGATATCAATCAGCCCCAGCAGTTT. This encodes CASQGDINQPQQF.

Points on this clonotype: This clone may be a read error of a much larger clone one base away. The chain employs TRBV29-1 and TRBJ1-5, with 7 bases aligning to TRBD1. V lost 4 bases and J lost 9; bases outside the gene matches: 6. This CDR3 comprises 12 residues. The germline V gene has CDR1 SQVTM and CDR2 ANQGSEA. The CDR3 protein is CSVGDRDRPQHF. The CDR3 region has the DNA TGCAGCGTTGGTGACAGGGATCGGCCCCAGCATTTT.

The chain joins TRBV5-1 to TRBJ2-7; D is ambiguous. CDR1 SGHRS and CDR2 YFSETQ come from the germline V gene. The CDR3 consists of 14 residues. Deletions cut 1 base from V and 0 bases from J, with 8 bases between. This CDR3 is CASSLFPGSYEQYF. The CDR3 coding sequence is TGCGCCAGCAGCTTGTTCCCGGGCTCCTACGAGCAGTACTTC.

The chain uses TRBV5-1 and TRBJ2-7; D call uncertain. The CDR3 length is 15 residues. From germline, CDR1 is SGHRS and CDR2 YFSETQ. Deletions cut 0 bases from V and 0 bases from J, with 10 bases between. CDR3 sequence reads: CASSLAASNSYEQYF. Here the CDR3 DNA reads TGCGCCAGCAGCTTGGCAGCGAGTAACTCCTACGAGCAGTACTTC.

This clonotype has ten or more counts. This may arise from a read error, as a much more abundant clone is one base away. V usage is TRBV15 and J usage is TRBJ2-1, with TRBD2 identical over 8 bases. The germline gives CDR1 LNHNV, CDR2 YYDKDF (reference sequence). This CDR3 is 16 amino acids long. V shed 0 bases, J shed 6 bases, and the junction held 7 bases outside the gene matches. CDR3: CATSRDRGGVVNEQFF. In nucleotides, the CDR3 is TGTGCCACCAGCAGAGATCGGGGGGGCGTTGTCAATGAGCAGTTCTTC.

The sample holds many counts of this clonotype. CDR3 bases: TGCGCCAGCAGCCGAGAACAGGGGGCGACCTACGAGCAGTACTTC. Translated: CASSREQGATYEQYF. The genes are TRBV4-1 and TRBJ2-7; 9 bases map to TRBD1. Germline V gives CDR1 MGHRA, CDR2 YSYEKL. Unmatched junction bases numbered 6, after V lost 4 bases and J lost 2 bases. This CDR3 has 15 amino acids.

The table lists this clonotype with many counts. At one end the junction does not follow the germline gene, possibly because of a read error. The CDR3 region has the DNA TGCGCCAGCAGCCAAGAACTGGGGGCCACAAACATTCAGTACTTC. It yields the protein CASSQELGATNIQYF. V and J are TRBV4-3 and TRBJ2-4; D perhaps matches TRBD1 (6 bases). This CDR3 has 15 amino acids. Germline CDR1 LGHNA, CDR2 YSLEER.

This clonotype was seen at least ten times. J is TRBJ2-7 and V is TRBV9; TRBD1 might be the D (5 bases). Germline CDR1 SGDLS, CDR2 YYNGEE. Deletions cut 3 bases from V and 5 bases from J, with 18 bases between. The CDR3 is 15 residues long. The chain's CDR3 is CASSAADKLPHEQYF. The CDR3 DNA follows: TGTGCCAGCAGCGCCGCGGACAAGCTCCCCCACGAGCAGTACTTC.

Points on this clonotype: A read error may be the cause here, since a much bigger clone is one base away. The chain's CDR3 is CASRPGEVGYIF. DNA for the CDR3: TGTGCCAGCAGGCCAGGGGAAGTTGGCTACATCTTC. The chain is built from TRBV6-2 or TRBV6-3 and TRBJ1-2; D possibly corresponds to TRBD1 (6 bases). Germline V gives CDR1 MNHEY, CDR2 SVGEGT. This CDR3 has 12 amino acids.

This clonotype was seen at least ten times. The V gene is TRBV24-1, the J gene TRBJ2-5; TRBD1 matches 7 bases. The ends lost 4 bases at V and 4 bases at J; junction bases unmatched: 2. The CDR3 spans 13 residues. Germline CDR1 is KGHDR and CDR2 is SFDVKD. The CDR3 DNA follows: TGTGCCACCAGTGAACAGGGGAGAGAGACCCAGTACTTC. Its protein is CATSEQGRETQYF.

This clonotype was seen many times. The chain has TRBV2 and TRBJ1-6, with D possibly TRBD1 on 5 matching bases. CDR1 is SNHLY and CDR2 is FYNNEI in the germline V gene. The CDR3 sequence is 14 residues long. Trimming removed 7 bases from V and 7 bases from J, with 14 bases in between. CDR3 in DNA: TGTGCCAGCAAAACGGGGGTGACAAATTCACCCCTCCACTTT. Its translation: CASKTGVTNSPLHF.

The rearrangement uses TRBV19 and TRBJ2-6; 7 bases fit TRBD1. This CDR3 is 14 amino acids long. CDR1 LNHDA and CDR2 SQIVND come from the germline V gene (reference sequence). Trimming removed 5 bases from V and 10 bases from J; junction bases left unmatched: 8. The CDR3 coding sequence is TGTGCCAGTAGTTCCCGACAGGGTCGTAACGTCCTGACTTTC. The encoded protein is CASSSRQGRNVLTF.

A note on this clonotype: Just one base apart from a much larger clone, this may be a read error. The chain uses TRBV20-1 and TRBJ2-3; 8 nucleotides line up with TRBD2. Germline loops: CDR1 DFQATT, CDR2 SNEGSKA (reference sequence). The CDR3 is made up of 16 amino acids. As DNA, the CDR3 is TGCAGTGCTAGAAAGGAGAATAGCGGGGCCACAGATATGCAGTATTTT. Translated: CSARKENSGATDMQYF.

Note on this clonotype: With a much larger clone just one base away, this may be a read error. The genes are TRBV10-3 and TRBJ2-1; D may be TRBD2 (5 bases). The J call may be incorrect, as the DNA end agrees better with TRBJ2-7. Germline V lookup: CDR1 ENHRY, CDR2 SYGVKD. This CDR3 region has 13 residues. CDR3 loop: CAITSEGYNEQYF. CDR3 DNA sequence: TGTGCCATCACCTCCGAGGGTTACAATGAGCAGTACTTC.

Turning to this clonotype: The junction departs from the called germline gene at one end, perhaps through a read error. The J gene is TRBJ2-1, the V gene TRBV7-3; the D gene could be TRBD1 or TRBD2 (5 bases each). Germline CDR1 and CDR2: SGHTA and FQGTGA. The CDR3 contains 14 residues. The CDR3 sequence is CANSPGLRGNEQFF. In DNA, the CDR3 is TGTGCCAACAGCCCCGGTTTGAGGGGAAATGAGCAGTTCTTC.

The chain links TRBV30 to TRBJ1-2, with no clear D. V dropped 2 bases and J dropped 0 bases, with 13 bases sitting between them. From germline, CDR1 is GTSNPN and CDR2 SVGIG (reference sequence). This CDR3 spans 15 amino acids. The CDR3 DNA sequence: TGTGCCTGGAGTTCCCGGACCTCCTCTAACTATGGCTACACCTTC. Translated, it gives CAWSSRTSSNYGYTF. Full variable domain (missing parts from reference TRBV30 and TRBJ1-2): SQTIHQWPATLVQPVGSPLSLECTVEGTSNPNLYWYRQAAGRGLQLLFYSVGIGQISSEVPQNLSASRPQDRQFILSSKKLLLSDSGFYLCAWSSRTSSNYGYTFGSGTRLTVV.

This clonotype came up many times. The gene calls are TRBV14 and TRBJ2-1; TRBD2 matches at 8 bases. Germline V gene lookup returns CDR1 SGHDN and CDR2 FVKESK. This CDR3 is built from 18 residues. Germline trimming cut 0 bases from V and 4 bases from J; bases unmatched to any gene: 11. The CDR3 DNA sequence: TGTGCCAGCAGCCAAGATTGGGACGCGGGGGGCTATTACAATGAGCAGTTCTTC. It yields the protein CASSQDWDAGGYYNEQFF.

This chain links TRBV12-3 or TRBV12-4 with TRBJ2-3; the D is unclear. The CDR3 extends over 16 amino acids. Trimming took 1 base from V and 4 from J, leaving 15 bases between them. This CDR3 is CASSLGSGPSADTQYF. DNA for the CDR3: TGTGCCAGCAGTTTAGGGTCCGGACCGAGCGCAGATACGCAGTATTTT.

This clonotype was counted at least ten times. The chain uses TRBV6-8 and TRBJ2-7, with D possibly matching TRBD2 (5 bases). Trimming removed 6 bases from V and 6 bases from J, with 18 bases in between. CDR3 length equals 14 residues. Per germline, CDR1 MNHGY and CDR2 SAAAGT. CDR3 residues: CASSRDERFPEQYF. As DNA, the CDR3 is TGTGCCAGCAGCCGGGATGAACGGTTCCCCGAGCAGTACTTC.

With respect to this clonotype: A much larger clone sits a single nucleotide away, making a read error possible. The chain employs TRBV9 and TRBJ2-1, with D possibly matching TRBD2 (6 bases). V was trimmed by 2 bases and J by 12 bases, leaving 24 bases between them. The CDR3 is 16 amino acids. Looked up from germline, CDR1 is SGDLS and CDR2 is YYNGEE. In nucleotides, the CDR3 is TGTGCCAGCAGCGTGGCGGGGAGCTATTTTGGCGATGTGCAGTTCTTC. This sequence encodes CASSVAGSYFGDVQFF.

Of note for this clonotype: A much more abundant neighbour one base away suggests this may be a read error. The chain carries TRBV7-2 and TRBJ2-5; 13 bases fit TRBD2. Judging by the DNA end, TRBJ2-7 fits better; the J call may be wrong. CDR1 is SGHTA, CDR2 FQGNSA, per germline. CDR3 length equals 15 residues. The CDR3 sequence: CTSSPGLAGVYEQYF. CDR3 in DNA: TGTACCAGCAGCCCAGGACTAGCGGGGGTCTACGAGCAGTACTTC.

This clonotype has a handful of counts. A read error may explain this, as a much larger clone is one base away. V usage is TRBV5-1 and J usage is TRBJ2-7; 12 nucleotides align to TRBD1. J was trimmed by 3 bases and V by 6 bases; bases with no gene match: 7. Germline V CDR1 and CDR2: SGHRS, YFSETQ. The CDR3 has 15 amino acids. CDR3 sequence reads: CASTYGDRGRYEQYF. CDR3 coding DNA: TGCGCCAGCACCTACGGGGACAGGGGGCGCTACGAGCAGTACTTC.

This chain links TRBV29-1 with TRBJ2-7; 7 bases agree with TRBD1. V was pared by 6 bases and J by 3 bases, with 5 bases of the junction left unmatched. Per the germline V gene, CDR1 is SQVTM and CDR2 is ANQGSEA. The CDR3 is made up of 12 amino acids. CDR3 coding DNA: TGCAGCGTAGCCGACAGGGACTACGAGCAGTACTTC. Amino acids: CSVADRDYEQYF.

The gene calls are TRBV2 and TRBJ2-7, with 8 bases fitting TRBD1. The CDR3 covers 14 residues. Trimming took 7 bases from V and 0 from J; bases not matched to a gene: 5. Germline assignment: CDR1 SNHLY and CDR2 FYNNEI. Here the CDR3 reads CASTRTGPSYEQYF. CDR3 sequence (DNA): TGTGCCAGCACTAGGACAGGGCCCTCCTACGAGCAGTACTTC.